Listed below are T cell receptor beta chains from one sample, sequenced in a study of metastatic and nonmetastatic thyroid tumors. TCRdb re-processed the PCR reads through MiXCR. The table lists tens of thousands of clones, roughly 25% of them singletons. The specimen was blood. The receptors shown here come from a female donor with papillary thyroid cancer or a benign thyroid nodule (not recorded which). Some clones in this sample may be carry-over from other donors' samples. Both conserved end residues are part of each CDR3. Each record gives: V gene, clone size, D gene, J gene, CDR3 protein, CDR3 DNA. The D gene is left open where the match is weak. Clone size is not always given. Where it is, it says once, few, many or a class for expanded clones.

>TRBV9|many|-|TRBJ2-7
CASSARTEGEQYF
TGTGCCAGCAGCGCTCGGACGGAGGGGGAGCAGTACTTC
>TRBV10-3|many|-|TRBJ2-7
CAISGAYEQYF
TGTGCCATCAGCGGGGCCTACGAGCAGTACTTC
>TRBV30|many|-|TRBJ2-7
CAWSRQDYEQYF
TGTGCCTGGAGTCGACAAGACTACGAGCAGTACTTC
>TRBV7-9|many|-|TRBJ2-3
CASSLAVRENTQYF
TGTGCCAGCAGCTTAGCGGTGAGGGAAAATACGCAGTATTTT
>TRBV14|many|-|TRBJ2-5
CASSQGGWGTETQYF
TGTGCCAGCAGCCAAGGAGGTTGGGGGACAGAGACCCAGTACTTC
>TRBV7-2|many|TRBD1|TRBJ1-4
CASSLRRGQNEKLFF
TGTGCCAGCAGCTTAAGGAGGGGGCAGAATGAAAAACTGTTTTTT
>TRBV19|-|TRBD2|TRBJ2-2
CARGTSGMVFFGELFF
TGTGCCAGAGGAACTAGCGGGATGGTATTTTTCGGGGAGCTGTTTTTT
>TRBV6-1|medium-sized|TRBD2|TRBJ2-7
CASSNMTSGRPYEQYF
TGTGCCAGCAGCAACATGACTAGCGGGAGACCCTACGAGCAGTACTTC